These 12 T cell receptor beta chains came from one sample sequenced in a study of blood T cell repertoires in COVID-19. Clones were read by immunoSEQ multiplex PCR, and TCRdb kept only the in-frame ones, dropping some. The profile shows tens of thousands of clones, around 87% of them singletons. The sequenced material came from peripheral blood. The receptors come from a human donor in a cohort sampled during active COVID-19.

The chain is built from TRBV6-6 and TRBJ1-1; the D gene is possibly TRBD1 (6 bases). The V gene lost 5 bases and the J gene lost 0 bases, with 16 bases spanning the gap. This CDR3 region has 16 residues. Germline CDR1 and CDR2: MNHNY and SVGAGI (reference sequence). CDR3 in amino acids: CASSQLMDRVNTEAFF. CDR3 bases: TGTGCCAGCAGTCAACTGATGGACAGAGTGAACACTGAAGCTTTCTTT.

CDR3 amino acids: CASSYSSGGQDEQYF. The CDR3 DNA follows: TGTGCCAGCAGTTACTCATCGGGGGGCCAGGACGAGCAGTACTTC. The chain employs TRBV6-5 and TRBJ2-7; D may be TRBD2 (7 bases). Germline CDR1 reads MNHEY; CDR2 reads SVGAGI. With 0 bases removed from V and 5 bases from J, the gap between germline ends came to 14 bases. CDR3 size: 15 residues.

This chain joins TRBV20-1 and TRBJ2-3; D is possibly TRBD2 (5 bases). V shed 3 bases and J shed 5 bases, with 6 bases lying between them. This CDR3 comprises 11 residues. From germline, CDR1 is DFQATT and CDR2 SNEGSKA (reference sequence). CDR3 nucleotides: TGCAGTGCTAGGCGGGTAGATACGCAGTATTTT. It is translated as CSARRVDTQYF.

J is TRBJ2-3 and V is TRBV7-9; D perhaps matches TRBD2 (6 bases). CDR1 is SEHNR, CDR2 FQNEAQ, per germline (reference sequence). V was pared by 4 bases and J by 3 bases, with 11 bases between. This CDR3 comprises 14 residues. Written as DNA, the CDR3 is TGTGCCAGCAGCTCACGCGGGGTGACAGATACGCAGTATTTT. It specifies CASSSRGVTDTQYF.

This chain uses TRBV6-2 or TRBV6-3 with TRBJ2-1; 8 bases line up with TRBD1. This CDR3 spans 14 amino acids. With V trimmed by 5 bases and J by 2 bases, 2 bases remained unmatched. Germline V gene data show CDR1 as MNHEY and CDR2 as SVGEGT. Here the CDR3 DNA reads TGTGCCAGCAGTCGACAGGGGACCTACAATGAGCAGTTCTTC. Translating it yields CASSRQGTYNEQFF.

The chain combines TRBV30 with TRBJ1-3, with TRBD1 matching 10 bases. Germline V gene data show CDR1 as GTSNPN and CDR2 as SVGIG (reference sequence). This CDR3 contains 13 residues. V trimming: 8 bases; J trimming: 9 bases; junction bases outside the gene matches: 10. The CDR3 reads CALRRQGAITIYF. The CDR3 bases are TGTGCCCTTCGTCGACAGGGGGCGATCACCATATATTTT.

This clone occurred once. J is TRBJ1-2 and V is TRBV7-2; 8 positions match TRBD1. Per germline, CDR1 SGHTA and CDR2 FQGNSA. Unmatched junction bases numbered 9, after V lost 9 bases and J lost 6 bases. The CDR3 totals 13 residues. In nucleotides, the CDR3 is TGTGCCAGTACAGGGCAGGGGGCGAATGGCTACACCTTC. Residues: CASTGQGANGYTF.

The rearrangement links TRBV28 to TRBJ2-7; D perhaps matches TRBD2 (6 bases). V lost 7 bases to trimming and J lost 7 bases, with 23 bases between them. Germline CDR1 reads MDHEN; CDR2 reads SYDVKM. This CDR3 contains 15 residues. CDR3 coding DNA: TGTGCCAGCAAATCCGGGACTCCGGGCTTTGGGGAGCAGTACTTC. Protein: CASKSGTPGFGEQYF. Combining the CDR3 with reference TRBV28 and TRBJ2-7 gives the whole variable domain DVKVTQSSRYLVKRTGEKVFLECVQDMDHENMFWYRQDPGLGLRLIYFSYDVKMKEKGDIPEGYSVSREKKERFSLILESASTNQTSMYLCASKSGTPGFGEQYFGPGTRLTVT.

The chain uses TRBV5-6 and TRBJ2-1; 9 positions agree with TRBD2. With V trimmed by 0 bases and J by 9 bases, 4 bases remained unmatched. This CDR3 comprises 14 residues. Germline V gives CDR1 SGHDT, CDR2 YYEEEE. As DNA, the CDR3 is TGTGCCAGCAGCTTGGGACTAGCGGAAGGTGAGCAGTTCTTC. Encoded protein: CASSLGLAEGEQFF.

The V call is TRBV18, the J call TRBJ2-1, with D tentatively TRBD1 (6 bases). Germline V lookup: CDR1 KGHSH, CDR2 LQKENI. Trimming took off 3 bases at V and 8 bases at J, with 20 bases between the two ends. The CDR3 has 16 residues. For the CDR3, the DNA is TGTGCCAGCTCACCGAGGTTAGGGGGTCGAGAGGATGAGCAGTTCTTC. It specifies CASSPRLGGREDEQFF.

The chain couples TRBV6-5 to TRBJ2-5, with D possibly TRBD2 on 5 matching bases. This CDR3 contains 16 residues. Between the trimmed V and J ends, which lost 4 bases and 5 bases, there was a span of 20 bases. Germline CDR1 is MNHEY and CDR2 is SVGAGI. The CDR3 loop reads CASSSTSYPKRETQYF. The CDR3 nucleotides read TGTGCCAGCAGTTCCACTAGTTACCCAAAACGGGAGACCCAGTACTTC.

This chain uses TRBV5-6 with TRBJ2-5; D not certain. The CDR3 has 14 residues. The V end lost 4 bases, the J end lost 2 bases, and 12 bases lay between the germline ends. From germline, CDR1 is SGHDT and CDR2 YYEEEE. CDR3 region: CASSRLQRQETQYF. CDR3 bases: TGTGCCAGCAGCCGACTCCAACGGCAAGAGACCCAGTACTTC.